This T cell receptor (beta chain) was captured by sequencing in a study of T cell repertoires in cytomegalovirus infection. V lost 3 bases, J lost 2 bases, and 4 bases stayed unmatched. The germline V gene has CDR1 MNHEY and CDR2 SMNVEV (reference sequence). The CDR3 contains 15 residues. TCRdb re-analysed the reads in MiXCR, keeping a single row per CDR3 protein. Of 45,000 to 55,000 distinct CDR3 sequences in the sample, roughly 19% were seen once. In the case of this clonotype: The antigen remains undetermined.

The TCR originated in a human donor in good health (CMV status not recorded). Some clones in this sample may be carry-over from other donors' samples. The chain recombines TRBV27 with TRBJ2-3, with TRBD1 matching over 8 bases. The sample consisted of CD8+ T cells from cultured PBMCs, taken from culture after CMV antigen stimulation. CDR3: CASSFGDRYTDTQYF. CDR3 nucleotides: TGTGCCAGCAGTTTCGGGGACAGGTACACAGATACGCAGTATTTT.